This T cell receptor (beta chain) was profiled in a study of T cells in narcolepsy. As for the study in general: Patients with NT1 or NT2 and healthy control donors were enrolled.

V was shortened by 2 bases and J by 8 bases, with 18 bases between the two germline ends. CDR3 length: 15 residues. Germline V lookup: CDR1 MNHEY, CDR2 SMNVEV (reference sequence). Clones were read by immunoSEQ multiplex PCR, and TCRdb kept only the in-frame ones, dropping some. Counted here are some 20,000 clones, roughly four fifths occurring once; the ten biggest clones make up over 1.5%. This clone came up a few times. The sequence was collected from a human donor in good health. The sequencing sample was made of memory (CD45RA-) CD4+ T cells from blood. The chain is built from TRBV27 and TRBJ1-2; possible D gene TRBD1, 5 bases. CDR3 loop: CASSLGAIGSYGYTF. The CDR3 region has the DNA TGTGCCAGCAGTTTAGGGGCGATAGGGTCGTACGGCTACACCTTC.